This TCR beta chain is from a study of T cells after yellow fever vaccination. Study-wide results and limits: A weaker but faster secondary response was observed, peaking on day 5 versus 15. There was a possibility that FACS-sorted repertoires contained abundant clonotypes contaminating from the bulk population.

CDR1 and CDR2 from the germline V gene are SNHLY and FYNNEI. The CDR3 runs 13 residues. V was cut by 6 bases and J by 10 bases, with 16 bases left in between. A few counts support this clonotype. Its antigen is undetermined. Researchers made TCR cDNA using 5'RACE template switching, and this step added a universal primer site and UMIs. TCRdb reprocessed the 5' RACE reads with MiXCR, giving one entry per CDR3 protein. The sample includes 200,000 to 300,000 distinct CDR3 sequences, 13% of them seen just once. The origin of this receptor is a man aged 25 to 40 who received the YFV17D yellow fever vaccine. The material sequenced was CD4+ T cells sorted from PBMCs, taken 45 days after the yellow fever booster vaccination. The rearrangement uses TRBV2 and TRBJ2-1, with D perhaps TRBD1 (5 bases). This chain's CDR3 is CASRRARVGEQFF. The CDR3 nucleotides are TGTGCCAGCAGGCGCGCCAGGGTCGGGGAGCAGTTCTTC.